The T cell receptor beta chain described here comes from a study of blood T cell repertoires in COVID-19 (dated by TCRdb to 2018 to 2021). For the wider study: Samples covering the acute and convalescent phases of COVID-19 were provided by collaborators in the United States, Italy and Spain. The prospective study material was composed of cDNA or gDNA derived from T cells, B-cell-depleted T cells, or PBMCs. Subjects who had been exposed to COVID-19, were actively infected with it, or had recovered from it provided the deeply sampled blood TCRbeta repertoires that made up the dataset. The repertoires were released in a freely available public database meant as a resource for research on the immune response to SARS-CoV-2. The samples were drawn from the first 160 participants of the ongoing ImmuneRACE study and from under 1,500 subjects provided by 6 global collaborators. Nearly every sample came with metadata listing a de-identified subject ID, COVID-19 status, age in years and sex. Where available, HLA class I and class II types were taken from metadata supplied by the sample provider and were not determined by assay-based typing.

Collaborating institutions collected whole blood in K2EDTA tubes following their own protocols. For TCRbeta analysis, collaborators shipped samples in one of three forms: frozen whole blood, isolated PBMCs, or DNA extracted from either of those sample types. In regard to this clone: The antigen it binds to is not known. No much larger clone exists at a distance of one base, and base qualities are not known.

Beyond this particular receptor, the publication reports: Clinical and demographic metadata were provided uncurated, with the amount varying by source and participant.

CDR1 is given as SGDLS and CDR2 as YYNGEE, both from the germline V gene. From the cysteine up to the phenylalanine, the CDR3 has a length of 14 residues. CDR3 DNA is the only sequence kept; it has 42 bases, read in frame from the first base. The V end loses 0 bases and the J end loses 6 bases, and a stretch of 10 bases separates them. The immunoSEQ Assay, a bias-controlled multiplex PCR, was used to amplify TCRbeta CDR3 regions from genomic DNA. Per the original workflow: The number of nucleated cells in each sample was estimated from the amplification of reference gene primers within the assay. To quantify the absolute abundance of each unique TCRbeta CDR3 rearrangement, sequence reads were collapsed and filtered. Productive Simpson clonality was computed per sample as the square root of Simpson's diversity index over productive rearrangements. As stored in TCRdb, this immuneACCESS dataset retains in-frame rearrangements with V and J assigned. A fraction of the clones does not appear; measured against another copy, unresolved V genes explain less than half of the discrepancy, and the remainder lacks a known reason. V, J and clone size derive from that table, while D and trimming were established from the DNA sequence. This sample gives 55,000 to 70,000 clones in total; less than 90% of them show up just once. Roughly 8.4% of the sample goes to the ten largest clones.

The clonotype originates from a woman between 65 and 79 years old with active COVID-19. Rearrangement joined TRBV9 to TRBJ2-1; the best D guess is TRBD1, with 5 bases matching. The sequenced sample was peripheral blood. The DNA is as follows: TGTGCCAGCAGCGTAGAAGCAGGGCTCAATGAGCAGTTCTTC. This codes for CASSVEAGLNEQFF.